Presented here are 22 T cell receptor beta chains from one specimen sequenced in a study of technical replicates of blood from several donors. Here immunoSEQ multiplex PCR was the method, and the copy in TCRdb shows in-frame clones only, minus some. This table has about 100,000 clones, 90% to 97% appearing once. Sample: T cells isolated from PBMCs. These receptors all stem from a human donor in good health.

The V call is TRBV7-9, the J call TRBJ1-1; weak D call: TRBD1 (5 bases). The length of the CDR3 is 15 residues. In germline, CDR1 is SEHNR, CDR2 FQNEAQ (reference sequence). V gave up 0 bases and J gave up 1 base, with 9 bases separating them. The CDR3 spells CASSLALGENTEAFF. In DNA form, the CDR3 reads TGTGCCAGCAGCTTAGCGCTAGGGGAGAACACTGAAGCTTTCTTT.

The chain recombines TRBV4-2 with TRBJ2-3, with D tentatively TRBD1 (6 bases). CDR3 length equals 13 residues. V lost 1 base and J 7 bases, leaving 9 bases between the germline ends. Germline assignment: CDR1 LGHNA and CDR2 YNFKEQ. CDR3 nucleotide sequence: TGTGCCAGCAGCCAAGGAGGGGGACATACGCAGTATTTT. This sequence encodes CASSQGGGHTQYF.

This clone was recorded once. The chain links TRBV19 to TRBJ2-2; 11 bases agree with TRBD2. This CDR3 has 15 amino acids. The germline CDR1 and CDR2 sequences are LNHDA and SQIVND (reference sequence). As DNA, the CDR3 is TGTGTCGTGATAGCGGGAGGGCCTGGGACCGGGGAGCTGTTTTTT. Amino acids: CVVIAGGPGTGELFF.

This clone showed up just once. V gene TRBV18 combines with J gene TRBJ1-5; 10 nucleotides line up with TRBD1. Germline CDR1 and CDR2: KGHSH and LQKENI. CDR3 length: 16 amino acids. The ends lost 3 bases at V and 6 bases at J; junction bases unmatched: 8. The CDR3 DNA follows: TGTGCCAGCTCACCGGGGTGGGACAGGGGTGGTCAGCCCCAGCATTTT. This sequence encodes CASSPGWDRGGQPQHF.

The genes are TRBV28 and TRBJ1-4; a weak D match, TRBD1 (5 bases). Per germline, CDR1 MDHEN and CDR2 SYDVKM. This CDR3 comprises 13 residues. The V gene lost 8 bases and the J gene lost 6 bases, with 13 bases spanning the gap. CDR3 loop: CASVFGGDEKLFF. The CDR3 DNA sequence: TGTGCCAGCGTTTTCGGGGGGGATGAAAAACTGTTTTTT.

Here the CDR3 reads CASSLDPGQSYGYTF. CDR3 nucleotide sequence: TGTGCCAGCAGCTTAGATCCGGGACAGAGCTATGGCTACACCTTC. J is TRBJ1-2 and V is TRBV11-2, with 7 bases fitting TRBD1. Germline V gives CDR1 SGHAT, CDR2 FQNNGV. The V gene end was trimmed by 0 bases and the J gene end by 4 bases; junction bases not matched to a gene: 5. The CDR3 extends over 15 amino acids.

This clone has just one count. The CDR3 protein is CASSERTSEVTDTQYF. The CDR3 nucleotides read TGTGCCAGCAGTGAACGGACTAGCGAGGTCACAGATACGCAGTATTTT. V usage is TRBV25-1 and J usage is TRBJ2-3, with 9 positions matching TRBD2. The junction had 5 bases not matched to a gene; V was cut back by 2 bases and J by 2 bases. Germline assignment: CDR1 MGHDK and CDR2 SYGVNS. The CDR3 runs to 16 residues.

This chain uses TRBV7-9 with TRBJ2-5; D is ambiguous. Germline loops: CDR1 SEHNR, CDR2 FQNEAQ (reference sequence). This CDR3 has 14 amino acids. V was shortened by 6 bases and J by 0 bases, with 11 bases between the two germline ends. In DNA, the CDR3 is TGTGCCAGCAGTCCCGACACCTACCAAGAGACCCAGTACTTC. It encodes CASSPDTYQETQYF.

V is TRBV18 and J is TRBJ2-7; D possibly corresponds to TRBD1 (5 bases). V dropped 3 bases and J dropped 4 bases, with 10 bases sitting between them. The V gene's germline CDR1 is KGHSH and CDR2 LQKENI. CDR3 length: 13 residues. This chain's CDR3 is CASSPKGAYEQYF. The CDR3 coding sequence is TGTGCCAGCTCACCGAAAGGGGCTTACGAGCAGTACTTC. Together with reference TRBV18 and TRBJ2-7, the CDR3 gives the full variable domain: NAGVMQNPRHLVRRRGQEARLRCSPMKGHSHVYWYRQLPEEGLKFMVYLQKENIIDESGMPKERFSAEFPKEGPSILRIQQVVRGDSAAYFCASSPKGAYEQYFGPGTRLTVT.

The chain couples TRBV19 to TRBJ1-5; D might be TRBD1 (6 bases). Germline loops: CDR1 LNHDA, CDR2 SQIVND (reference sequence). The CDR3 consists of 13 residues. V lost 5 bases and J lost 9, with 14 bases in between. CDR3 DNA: TGTGCCAGTAGTCGACAGGTCTCAACGCCCCAGCATTTT. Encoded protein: CASSRQVSTPQHF.

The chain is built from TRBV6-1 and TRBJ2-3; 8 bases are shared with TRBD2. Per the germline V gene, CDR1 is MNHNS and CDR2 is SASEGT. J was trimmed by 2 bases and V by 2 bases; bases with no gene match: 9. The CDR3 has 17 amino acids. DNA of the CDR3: TGTGCCAGCAGTGAAAATGGCGGGGGGCCCCCCACAGATACGCAGTATTTT. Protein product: CASSENGGGPPTDTQYF.

Here the CDR3 DNA reads TGCGCCAGCAGCTTGGGGACAGGGAGTTCACCCCTCCACTTT. Translating it yields CASSLGTGSSPLHF. V usage is TRBV5-1 and J usage is TRBJ1-6; 8 positions agree with TRBD1. V lost 0 bases, J lost 9 bases, and 2 bases stayed unmatched. The germline V gene has CDR1 SGHRS and CDR2 YFSETQ. This CDR3 is 14 amino acids long.

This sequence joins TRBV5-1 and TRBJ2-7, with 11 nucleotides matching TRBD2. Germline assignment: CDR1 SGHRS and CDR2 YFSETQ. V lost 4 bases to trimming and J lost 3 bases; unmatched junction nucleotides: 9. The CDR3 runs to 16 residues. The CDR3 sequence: CASSAHRGLADYEQYF. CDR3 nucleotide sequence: TGCGCCAGCAGCGCACACAGGGGACTAGCGGACTACGAGCAGTACTTC.

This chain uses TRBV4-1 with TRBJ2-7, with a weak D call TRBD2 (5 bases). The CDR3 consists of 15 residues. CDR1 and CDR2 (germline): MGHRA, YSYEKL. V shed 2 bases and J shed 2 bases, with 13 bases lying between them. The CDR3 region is CASSQSGLTPYEQYF. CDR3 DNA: TGCGCCAGCAGCCAATCAGGACTGACTCCCTACGAGCAGTACTTC.

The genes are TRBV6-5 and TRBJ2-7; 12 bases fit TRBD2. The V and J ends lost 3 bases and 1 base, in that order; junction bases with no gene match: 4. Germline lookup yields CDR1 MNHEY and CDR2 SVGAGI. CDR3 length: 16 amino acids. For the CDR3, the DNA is TGTGCCAGCAGTTATTGGACTAGCGGGGCGTCCTACGAGCAGTACTTC. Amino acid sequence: CASSYWTSGASYEQYF.

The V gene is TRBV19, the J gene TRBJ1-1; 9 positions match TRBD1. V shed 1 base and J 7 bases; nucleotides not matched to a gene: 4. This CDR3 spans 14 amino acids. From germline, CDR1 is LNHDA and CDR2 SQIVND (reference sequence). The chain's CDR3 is CASSIVGTGYEAFF. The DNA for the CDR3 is TGTGCCAGTAGTATAGTCGGGACAGGGTATGAAGCTTTCTTT.

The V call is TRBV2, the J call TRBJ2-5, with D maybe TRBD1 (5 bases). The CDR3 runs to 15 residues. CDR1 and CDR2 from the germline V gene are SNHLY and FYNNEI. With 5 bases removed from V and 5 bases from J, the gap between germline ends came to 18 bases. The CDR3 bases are TGTGCCAGCAGTCGCCCCAGGGCTCCCGGGGAGACCCAGTACTTC. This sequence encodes CASSRPRAPGETQYF.

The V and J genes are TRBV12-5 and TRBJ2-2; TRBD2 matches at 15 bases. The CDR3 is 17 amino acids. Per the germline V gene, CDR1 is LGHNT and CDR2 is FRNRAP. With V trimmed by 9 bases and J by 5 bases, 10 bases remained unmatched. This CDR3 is CASKGRTSGRGTGELFF. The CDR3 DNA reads TGTGCTAGCAAGGGGAGGACTAGCGGGAGGGGGACCGGGGAGCTGTTTTTT. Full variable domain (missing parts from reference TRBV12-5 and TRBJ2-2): DARVTQTPRHKVTEMGQEVTMRCQPILGHNTVFWYRQTMMQGLELLAYFRNRAPLDDSGMPKDRFSAEMPDATLATLKIQPSEPRDSAVYFCASKGRTSGRGTGELFFGEGSRLTVL.

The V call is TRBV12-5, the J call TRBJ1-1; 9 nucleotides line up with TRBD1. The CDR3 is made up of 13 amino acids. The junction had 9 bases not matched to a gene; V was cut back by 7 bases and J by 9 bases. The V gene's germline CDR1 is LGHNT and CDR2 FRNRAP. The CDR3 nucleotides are TGTGCTAGTGCCCCGGGACAGGGATCTAAAGCTTTCTTT. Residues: CASAPGQGSKAFF. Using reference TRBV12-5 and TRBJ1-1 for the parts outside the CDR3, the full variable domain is DARVTQTPRHKVTEMGQEVTMRCQPILGHNTVFWYRQTMMQGLELLAYFRNRAPLDDSGMPKDRFSAEMPDATLATLKIQPSEPRDSAVYFCASAPGQGSKAFFGQGTRLTVV.

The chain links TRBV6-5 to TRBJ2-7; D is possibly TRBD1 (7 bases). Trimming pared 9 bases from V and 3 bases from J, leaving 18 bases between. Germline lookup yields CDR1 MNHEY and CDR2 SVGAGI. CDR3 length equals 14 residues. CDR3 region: CASSDFRGDYEQYF. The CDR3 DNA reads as TGTGCCAGTAGTGACTTCAGGGGGGACTACGAGCAGTACTTC.

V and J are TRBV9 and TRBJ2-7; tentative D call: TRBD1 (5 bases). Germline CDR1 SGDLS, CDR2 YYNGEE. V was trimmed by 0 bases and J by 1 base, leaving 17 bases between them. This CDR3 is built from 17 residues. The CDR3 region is CASSVGVGRGSSYEQYF. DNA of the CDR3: TGTGCCAGCAGCGTAGGGGTGGGGCGAGGTAGTTCCTACGAGCAGTACTTC.

The chain's CDR3 is CASSQDKGAGSYEQYF. CDR3 sequence (DNA): TGCGCCAGCAGCCAAGATAAGGGGGCAGGATCCTACGAGCAGTACTTC. The V gene is TRBV4-1, the J gene TRBJ2-7; 7 nucleotides align to TRBD1. The germline V gene has CDR1 MGHRA and CDR2 YSYEKL. V trimming: 0 bases; J trimming: 1 base; junction bases outside the gene matches: 6. The CDR3 has 16 amino acids.